This T cell receptor beta chain came from a study of T cell repertoires in cytomegalovirus infection. The V gene end was trimmed by 5 bases and the J gene end by 6 bases; junction bases not matched to a gene: 7. CDR1 is SEHNR and CDR2 is FQNEAQ in the germline V gene (reference sequence). The CDR3 is 14 residues long. TCRdb re-derived calls from the reads in MiXCR, one entry per CDR3 protein. Of almost 300,000 distinct CDR3 sequences detected, 9.6% appear once; the ten largest clones hold approximately 2.3%. The chain links TRBV7-9 to TRBJ1-1; 9 bases line up with TRBD1. The specimen was PBMCs. The sequence was obtained from a human donor in good health (CMV status not recorded). Some clones in this sample may be carry-over from other donors' samples. CDR3 in DNA: TGTGCCAGCAGCCCCTTCGGGACAGGGCCTGAAGCTTTCTTT. It is translated as CASSPFGTGPEAFF. Variable domain in full (rest from reference TRBV7-9 and TRBJ1-1): DTGVSQNPRHKITKRGQNVTFRCDPISEHNRLYWYRQTLGQGPEFLTYFQNEAQLEKSRLLSDRFSAERPKGSFSTLEIQRTEQGDSAMYLCASSPFGTGPEAFFGQGTRLTVV.